This T cell receptor beta chain is drawn from a study of blood T cells in healthy people across ages. Study-wide results and limits: Unsorted PBMCs blocked a conclusive comparison of naive and antigen-experienced cells. Greater diversity and more naive CD4+ cells were seen in long-lived donors than in aged donors. Across samples, TCR beta diversity tracked strongly with naive T cell percentage.

This clonotype has a handful of counts. The antigen remains undetermined. A second PCR, run for about 6 to 11 cycles, used a sample-barcoded 5' primer plus a J-beta primer mix. TCRdb called the 5' RACE reads again in MiXCR, with one record for every CDR3 protein. This table holds 1.5 million to 2 million distinct CDR3 sequences, 28% found once. The specimen was blood. The source is a woman aged 30 to 39 in good health.

The CDR3 DNA sequence: TGTGCCAGCAGCGCCGGACTAGCGAGACTCAGTGAGCAGTTCTTC. Translated, it gives CASSAGLARLSEQFF. V is TRBV7-9 and J is TRBJ2-1; 9 nucleotides line up with TRBD2. The trim removed 5 bases at V and 9 bases at J, leaving 11 bases unmatched. The CDR3 contains 15 residues. The V gene's germline CDR1 is SEHNR and CDR2 FQNEAQ (reference sequence).